The following is a TCR beta chain sequence with its context. As yet, its antigen is unknown. It was RNA transcripts that yielded the amplified TCR beta CDR3 regions. In the first-round RT-PCR of the TCR CDR3, the HTBI primer set was used. One entry per CDR3 protein results from TCRdb running MiXCR on the multiplex PCR reads. The sample lists roughly 170,000 distinct CDR3 sequences, roughly 9.4% seen once, with around 20% in the top ten. These data are taken from a study of T cells in Graves' hyperthyroidism and ophthalmopathy. Overall study results and limits: Most clonotypes expanded in thyroid above 0.001 were likewise present in blood.

Clinical symptoms, serum thyroxine, TRAb, thyroid ultrasound and orbital computed tomography established diagnosis. Blood was sampled at initial diagnosis of hyperthyroidism, prior to onset of any ophthalmopathy symptoms. The CDR3 is 13 amino acids. V was clipped by 4 bases and J by 6 bases, with 11 bases between them. Germline CDR1 and CDR2: LGHNA and YNFKEQ. The receptor comes from a young woman with Graves' hyperthyroidism that later progressed to Graves' ophthalmopathy. This chain uses TRBV4-2 with TRBJ2-3, with D perhaps TRBD1 (6 bases). Sequencing was done on a sample of blood. The CDR3 reads CASSRTEVDTQYF. The CDR3, as DNA: TGTGCCAGCAGCCGGACAGAGGTGGATACGCAGTATTTT.